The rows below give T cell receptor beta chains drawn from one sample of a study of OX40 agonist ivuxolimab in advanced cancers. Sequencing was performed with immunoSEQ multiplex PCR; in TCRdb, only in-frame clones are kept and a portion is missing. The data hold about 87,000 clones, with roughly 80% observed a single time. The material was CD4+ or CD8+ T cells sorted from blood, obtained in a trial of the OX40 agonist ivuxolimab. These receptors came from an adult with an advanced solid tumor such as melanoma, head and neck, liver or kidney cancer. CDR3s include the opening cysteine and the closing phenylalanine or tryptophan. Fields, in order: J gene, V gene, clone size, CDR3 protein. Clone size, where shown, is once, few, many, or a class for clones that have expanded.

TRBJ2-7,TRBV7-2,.,CASSPLGLATYEQYF
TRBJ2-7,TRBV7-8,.,CASSSGPIYEQYF
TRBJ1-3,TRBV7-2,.,CASSFNTQGLLYF
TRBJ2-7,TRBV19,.,CASSIGGQYSSYEQYF
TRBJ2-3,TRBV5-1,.,CASSFGLADGTQYF
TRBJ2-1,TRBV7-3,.,CASSPGRGGNEQFF
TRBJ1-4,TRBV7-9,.,CASSGPDREEKLFF
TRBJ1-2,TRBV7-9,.,CASSPTGGAGYTF
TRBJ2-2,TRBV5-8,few,CASSLGGSTGELFF
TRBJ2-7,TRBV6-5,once,CASSKGQGAAEQYF
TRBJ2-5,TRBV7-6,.,CASSLTLQETQYF
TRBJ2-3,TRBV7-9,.,CASSLGLGTDTQYF
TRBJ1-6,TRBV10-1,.,CASRSRKNSPLHF
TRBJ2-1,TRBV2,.,CASTDLSYNEQFF
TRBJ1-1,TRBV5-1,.,CASRVWGSTEAFF
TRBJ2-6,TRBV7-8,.,CASSPARTGANVLTF
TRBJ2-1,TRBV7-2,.,CASSLWGSRNNEQFF